These T cell receptor beta chains were read from a single sample in a study of neurological immune-mediated disorders. TCRdb independently ran MiXCR on the 5' RACE reads; one entry per CDR3 protein. This table has 40,000 to 50,000 distinct CDR3 sequences, roughly 2.5% appearing once. The sequencing sample was made of PBMCs. The source of these receptors is a man in his thirties or forties with multiple sclerosis. Both conserved end residues are part of each CDR3. The D gene is left open where the match is weak. Size values are once, few and many counts, or a class for expanded clones, and some rows have none.

TRBD2	many	TRBV2	TRBJ2-5	CASSDMREYQETQYF	TGTGCCAGCAGTGATATGCGGGAGTACCAAGAGACCCAGTACTTC
-	many	TRBV5-1	TRBJ2-3	CASSLAAPIADTQYF	TGCGCCAGCAGCTTGGCGGCCCCTATCGCAGATACGCAGTATTTT
-	many	TRBV20-1	TRBJ1-5	CSARGPDRLNQPQHF	TGCAGTGCTAGAGGACCCGACAGACTCAATCAGCCCCAGCATTTT
TRBD2	many	TRBV5-1	TRBJ2-5	CASRSGAGGGQYF	TGCGCCAGCAGGAGCGGGGCCGGCGGTGGCCAGTACTTC
TRBD2	many	TRBV7-8	TRBJ2-3	CASSPSGGRPTQYF	TGTGCCAGCAGCCCCAGCGGGGGGCGCCCGACGCAGTATTTT
-	many	TRBV10-3	TRBJ1-1	CASLRGGFTEAFF	TGTGCCAGCCTCCGCGGGGGTTTTACTGAAGCTTTCTTT
-	many	TRBV20-1	TRBJ2-4	CSASGDSDIQYF	TGCAGTGCTAGCGGCGATTCGGACATTCAGTACTTC
-	many	TRBV5-1	TRBJ1-1	CASSLDNQLNTEAFF	TGCGCCAGCAGCTTAGACAATCAATTGAACACTGAAGCTTTCTTT
-	many	TRBV5-5	TRBJ2-5	CASSLSNRRQETQYF	TGTGCCAGCAGCTTGAGCAACAGGCGCCAAGAGACCCAGTACTTC
TRBD1	many	TRBV4-1	TRBJ1-1	CASSQDGQGMNTEAFF	TGCGCCAGCAGCCAAGACGGACAGGGAATGAACACTGAAGCTTTCTTT
-	many	TRBV3-1	TRBJ2-2	CASSRKGVSSGLNTGELFF	TGTGCCAGCAGCCGCAAGGGAGTATCCTCCGGCTTGAACACCGGGGAGCTGTTTTTT
-	many	TRBV7-2	TRBJ2-1	CASSAHTGEGYNEQFF	TGTGCCAGCAGCGCCCACACTGGCGAAGGGTACAATGAGCAGTTCTTC
TRBD1	few	TRBV7-8	TRBJ2-1	CASSVDRVSYNEQFF	TGTGCCAGCAGCGTCGACAGGGTCTCCTACAATGAGCAGTTCTTC
-	many	TRBV20-1	TRBJ2-3	CSASNSFERGTDTQYF	TGCAGTGCTAGTAACTCCTTCGAGCGGGGCACAGATACGCAGTATTTT
-	-	TRBV6-5	TRBJ1-3	CASSYPSRGSGNTIYF	TGTGCCAGCAGTTACCCAAGTAGGGGTAGCGGAAACACCATATATTTT
-	many	TRBV5-1	TRBJ2-3	CASSLEGKYTDTQYF	TGCGCCAGCAGCTTGGAAGGGAAATACACAGATACGCAGTATTTT
-	many	TRBV7-8	TRBJ2-1	CASSLAGVGSNEQFF	TGTGCCAGCAGCTTAGCGGGAGTGGGATCCAATGAGCAGTTCTTC
-	many	TRBV5-5	TRBJ1-3	CASSLDGISGNTIYF	TGTGCCAGCAGCTTGGACGGAATCTCTGGAAACACCATATATTTT
TRBD2	many	TRBV4-3	TRBJ2-7	CASSQDGASGSYEQYF	TGCGCCAGCAGCCAAGACGGGGCTAGCGGGAGCTACGAGCAGTACTTC
-	many	TRBV28	TRBJ2-5	CASSLYSTQETQYF	TGTGCCAGCAGTCTTTATTCTACACAAGAGACCCAGTACTTC
TRBD2	-	TRBV5-1	TRBJ2-5	CASNRLAGGGETQYF	TGCGCCAGCAATCGACTAGCGGGGGGAGGAGAGACCCAGTACTTC
TRBD2	many	TRBV7-8	TRBJ2-1	CASIPLAGFHEQFF	TGTGCCAGCATCCCTCTAGCGGGATTCCATGAGCAGTTCTTC
TRBD1	many	TRBV12-3/TRBV12-4	TRBJ1-1	CASSRIIMTGDTEAFF	TGTGCCAGCAGCCGAATTATCATGACAGGGGACACTGAAGCTTTCTTT
-	-	TRBV7-2	TRBJ1-3	CASSRDTGFSGNTIYF	TGTGCCAGCAGCCGAGACACAGGGTTCTCTGGAAACACCATATATTTT
TRBD1	many	TRBV3-1	TRBJ2-1	CASSPRQGGWDEQFF	TGTGCCAGCAGCCCACGACAGGGTGGTTGGGATGAGCAGTTCTTC
-	many	TRBV5-1	TRBJ2-1	CASSWRGRENEQFF	TGCGCCAGCAGCTGGCGGGGGCGCGAGAATGAGCAGTTCTTC
-	many	TRBV27	TRBJ1-5	CASSLVVEGVGQPQHF	TGTGCCAGCAGTTTAGTAGTTGAGGGGGTGGGTCAGCCCCAGCATTTT
TRBD1	-	TRBV6-1	TRBJ1-3	CASSRTGAPSTSGNTIYF	TGTGCCAGCAGTCGGACAGGGGCCCCTTCTACCTCTGGAAACACCATATATTTT
-	many	TRBV15	TRBJ2-7	CATSSLSLVNSYEQYF	TGTGCCACCAGCAGCCTCTCTTTAGTGAATTCCTACGAGCAGTACTTC
-	many	TRBV20-1	TRBJ2-1	CSARDYRQVSNEQFF	TGCAGTGCTAGAGATTACCGACAAGTCAGCAATGAGCAGTTCTTC
-	many	TRBV4-1	TRBJ1-1	CASSRLRNTEAFF	TGCGCCAGCAGCCGGCTAAGGAACACTGAAGCTTTCTTT
-	many	TRBV6-5	TRBJ1-5	CASSPDPTVSNQPQHF	TGTGCCAGCAGTCCAGACCCGACGGTTAGCAATCAGCCCCAGCATTTT
-	many	TRBV20-1	TRBJ1-5	CSARETGNSNQPQHF	TGCAGTGCTAGAGAAACAGGGAATAGCAATCAGCCCCAGCATTTT
-	many	TRBV5-1	TRBJ2-5	CASSLGTQETQYF	TGCGCCAGCAGCTTGGGAACTCAAGAGACCCAGTACTTC
-	few	TRBV20-1	TRBJ1-1	CSAAGSNTEAFF	TGCAGTGCTGCAGGATCGAACACTGAAGCTTTCTTT
-	many	TRBV27	TRBJ2-1	CASSLPQSNEQFF	TGTGCCAGCAGTTTACCCCAAAGCAATGAGCAGTTCTTC
-	many	TRBV20-1	TRBJ1-2	CSASDTKGTTYGYTF	TGCAGTGCTAGTGATACCAAGGGGACTACCTATGGCTACACCTTC
-	-	TRBV7-6	TRBJ1-6	CASSPGQNLNSPLHF	TGTGCCAGCAGCCCGGGACAAAACTTGAATTCACCCCTCCACTTT
-	many	TRBV6-1	TRBJ1-5	CASSVRADSNQPQHF	TGTGCCAGCAGTGTTAGGGCGGATAGCAATCAGCCCCAGCATTTT
TRBD1	many	TRBV20-1	TRBJ1-6	CSARDRGNSPLHF	TGCAGTGCTAGGGACAGGGGGAATTCACCCCTCCACTTT
TRBD1	many	TRBV10-2	TRBJ1-2	CASSPRQGVYGYTF	TGCGCCAGCTCTCCCCGACAGGGTGTCTATGGCTACACCTTC
TRBD1	many	TRBV20-1	TRBJ1-5	CSARGTGGQPQHF	TGCAGTGCTAGGGGTACAGGGGGCCAGCCCCAGCATTTT
-	-	TRBV10-1	TRBJ2-2	CASSVSGPGLVGTGELFF	TGCGCCAGCAGTGTGAGCGGTCCGGGTCTTGTTGGCACCGGGGAGCTGTTTTTT
TRBD1	few	TRBV5-1	TRBJ1-5	CASSLGTGNSNQPQHF	TGCGCCAGCAGCTTGGGGACAGGAAATAGCAATCAGCCCCAGCATTTT
-	many	TRBV5-1	TRBJ2-5	CASSLYRDETQYF	TGCGCCAGCAGTTTGTACCGGGATGAGACCCAGTACTTC
-	many	TRBV7-2	TRBJ1-5	CASSSSRVGNQPQHF	TGTGCCAGCAGCTCAAGTAGGGTGGGCAATCAGCCCCAGCATTTT